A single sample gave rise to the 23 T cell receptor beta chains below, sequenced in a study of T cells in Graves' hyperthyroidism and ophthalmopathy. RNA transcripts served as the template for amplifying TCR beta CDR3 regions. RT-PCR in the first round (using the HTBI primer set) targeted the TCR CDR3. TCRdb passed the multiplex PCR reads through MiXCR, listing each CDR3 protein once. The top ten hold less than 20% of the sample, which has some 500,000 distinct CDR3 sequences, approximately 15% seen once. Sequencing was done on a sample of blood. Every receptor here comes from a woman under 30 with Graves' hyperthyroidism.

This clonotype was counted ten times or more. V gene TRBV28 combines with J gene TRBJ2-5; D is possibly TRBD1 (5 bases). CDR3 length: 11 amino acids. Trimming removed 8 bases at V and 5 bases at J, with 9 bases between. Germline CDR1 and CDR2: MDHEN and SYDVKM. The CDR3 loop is CASVGRETQYF. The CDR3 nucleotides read TGTGCCAGCGTGGGGCGGGAGACCCAGTACTTC.

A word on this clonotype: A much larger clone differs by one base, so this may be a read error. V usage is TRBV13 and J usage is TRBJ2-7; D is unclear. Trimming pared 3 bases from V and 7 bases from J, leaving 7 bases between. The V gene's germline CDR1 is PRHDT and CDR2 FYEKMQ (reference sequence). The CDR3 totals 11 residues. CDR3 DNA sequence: TGTGCCAGCAGCTTTACGTCTGAGCAGTACTTC. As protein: CASSFTSEQYF.

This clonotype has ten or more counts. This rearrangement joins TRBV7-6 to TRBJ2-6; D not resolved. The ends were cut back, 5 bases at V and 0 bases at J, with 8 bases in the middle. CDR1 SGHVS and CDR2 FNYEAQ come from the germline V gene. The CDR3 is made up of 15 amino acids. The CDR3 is CASSPPRSGANVLTF. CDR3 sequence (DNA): TGTGCCAGCAGCCCCCCCCGCTCTGGGGCCAACGTCCTGACTTTC.

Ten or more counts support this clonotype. CDR3 in DNA: TGCAGTGCTAAGGTGCCCCCTACCTACAATGAGCAGTTCTTC. Its translation is CSAKVPPTYNEQFF. V is TRBV20-1 and J is TRBJ2-1; D not certain. Germline V lookup: CDR1 DFQATT, CDR2 SNEGSKA (reference sequence). The CDR3 totals 14 residues. Trimming shortened V by 4 bases and J by 2 bases, and 12 bases separated the two germline ends.

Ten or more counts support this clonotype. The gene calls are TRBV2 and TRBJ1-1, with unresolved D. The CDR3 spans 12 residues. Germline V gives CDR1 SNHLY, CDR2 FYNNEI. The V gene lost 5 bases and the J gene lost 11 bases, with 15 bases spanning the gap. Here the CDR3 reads CASSLDAYTAFF. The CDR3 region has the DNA TGTGCCAGCAGTCTCGACGCCTACACGGCTTTCTTT.

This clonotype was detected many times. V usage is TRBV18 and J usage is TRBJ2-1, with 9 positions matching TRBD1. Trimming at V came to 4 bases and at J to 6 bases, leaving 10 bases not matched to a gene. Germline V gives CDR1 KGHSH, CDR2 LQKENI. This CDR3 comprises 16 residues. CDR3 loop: CASSLPGQGSLNEQFF. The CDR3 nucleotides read TGTGCCAGCTCACTCCCGGGACAGGGATCTCTCAATGAGCAGTTCTTC.

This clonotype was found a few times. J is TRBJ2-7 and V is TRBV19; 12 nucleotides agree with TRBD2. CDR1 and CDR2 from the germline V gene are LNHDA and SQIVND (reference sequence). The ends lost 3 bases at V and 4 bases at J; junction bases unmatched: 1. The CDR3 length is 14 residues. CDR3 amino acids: CASSMGLAGYEQYF. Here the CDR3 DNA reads TGTGCCAGTAGTATGGGACTAGCGGGTTACGAGCAGTACTTC.

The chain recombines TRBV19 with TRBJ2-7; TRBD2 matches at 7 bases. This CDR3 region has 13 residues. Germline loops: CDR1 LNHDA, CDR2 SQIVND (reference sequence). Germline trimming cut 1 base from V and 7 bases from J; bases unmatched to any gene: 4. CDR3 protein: CASSIGAGDEQYF. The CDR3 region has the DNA TGTGCCAGTAGTATAGGGGCGGGGGATGAGCAGTACTTC.

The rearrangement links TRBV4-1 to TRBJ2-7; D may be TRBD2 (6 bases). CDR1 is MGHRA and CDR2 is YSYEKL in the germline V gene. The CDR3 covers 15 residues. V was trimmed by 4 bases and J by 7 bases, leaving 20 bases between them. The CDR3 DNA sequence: TGCGCCAGCAGCCCCTCTAGCGCGAACTTTAGAGAGCAGTACGTC. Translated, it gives CASSPSSANFREQYV.

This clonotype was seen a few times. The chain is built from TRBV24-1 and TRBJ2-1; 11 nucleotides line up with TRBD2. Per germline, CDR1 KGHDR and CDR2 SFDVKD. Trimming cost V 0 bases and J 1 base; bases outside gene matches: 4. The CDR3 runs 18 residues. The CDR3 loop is CATSDLGLAGPSYNEQFF. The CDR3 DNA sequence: TGTGCCACCAGTGATTTGGGACTAGCGGGCCCATCCTACAATGAGCAGTTCTTC.

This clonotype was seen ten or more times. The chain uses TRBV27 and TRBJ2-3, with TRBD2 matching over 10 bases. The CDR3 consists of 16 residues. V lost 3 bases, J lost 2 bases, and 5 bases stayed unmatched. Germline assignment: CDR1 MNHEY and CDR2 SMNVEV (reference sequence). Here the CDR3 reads CASSLELAGLTDTQYF. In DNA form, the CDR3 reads TGTGCCAGCAGTTTGGAACTAGCGGGACTCACAGATACGCAGTATTTT.

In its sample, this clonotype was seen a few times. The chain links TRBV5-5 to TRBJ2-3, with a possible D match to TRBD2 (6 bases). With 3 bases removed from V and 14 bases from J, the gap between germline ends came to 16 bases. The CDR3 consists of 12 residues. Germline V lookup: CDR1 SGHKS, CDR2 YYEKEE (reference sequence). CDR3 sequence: CASSSTRAQAYF. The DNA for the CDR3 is TGTGCCAGCAGCTCGACTAGGGCCCAAGCGTATTTT.

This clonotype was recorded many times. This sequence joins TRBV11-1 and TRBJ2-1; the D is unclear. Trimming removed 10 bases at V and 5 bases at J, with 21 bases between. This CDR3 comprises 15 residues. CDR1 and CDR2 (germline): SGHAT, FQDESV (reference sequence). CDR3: CATAPKTRSHNEQFF. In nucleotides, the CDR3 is TGTGCCACGGCCCCTAAGACCCGATCCCACAATGAGCAGTTCTTC.

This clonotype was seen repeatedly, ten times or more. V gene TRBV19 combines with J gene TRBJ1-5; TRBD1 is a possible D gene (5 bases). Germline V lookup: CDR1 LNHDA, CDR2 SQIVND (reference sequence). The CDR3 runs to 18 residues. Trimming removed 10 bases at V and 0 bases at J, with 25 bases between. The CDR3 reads CATHPRGVVAYSNQPQHF. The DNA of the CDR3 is TGTGCCACCCATCCTCGGGGGGTGGTAGCATATAGCAATCAGCCCCAGCATTTT.

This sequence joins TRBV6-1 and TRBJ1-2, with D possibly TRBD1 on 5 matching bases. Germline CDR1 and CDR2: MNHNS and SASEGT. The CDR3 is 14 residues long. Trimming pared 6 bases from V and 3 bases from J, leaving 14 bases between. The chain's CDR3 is CASRDGQAYYGYTF. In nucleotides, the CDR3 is TGTGCCAGCAGGGATGGACAAGCCTACTATGGCTACACCTTC.

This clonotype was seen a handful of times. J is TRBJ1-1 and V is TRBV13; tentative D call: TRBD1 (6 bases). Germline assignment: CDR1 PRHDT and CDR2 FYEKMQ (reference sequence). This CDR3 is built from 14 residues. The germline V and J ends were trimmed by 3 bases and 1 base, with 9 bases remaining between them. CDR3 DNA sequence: TGTGCCAGCAGCTTGGGGGCTTCGAACACTGAAGCTTTCTTT. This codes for CASSLGASNTEAFF.

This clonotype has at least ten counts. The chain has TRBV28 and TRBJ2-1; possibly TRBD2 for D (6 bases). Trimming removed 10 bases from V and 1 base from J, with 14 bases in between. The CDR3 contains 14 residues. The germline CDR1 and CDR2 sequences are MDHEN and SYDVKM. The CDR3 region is CATRMAGSYNEQFF. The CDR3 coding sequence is TGTGCCACCAGGATGGCGGGGTCCTACAATGAGCAGTTCTTC.

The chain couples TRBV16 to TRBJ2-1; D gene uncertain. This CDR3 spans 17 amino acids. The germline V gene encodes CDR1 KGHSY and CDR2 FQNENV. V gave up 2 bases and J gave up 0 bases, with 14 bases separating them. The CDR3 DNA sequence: TGTGCCAGCAGCCAAGGGCTCGCTCGTCCCTCCTACAATGAGCAGTTCTTC. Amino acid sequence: CASSQGLARPSYNEQFF.

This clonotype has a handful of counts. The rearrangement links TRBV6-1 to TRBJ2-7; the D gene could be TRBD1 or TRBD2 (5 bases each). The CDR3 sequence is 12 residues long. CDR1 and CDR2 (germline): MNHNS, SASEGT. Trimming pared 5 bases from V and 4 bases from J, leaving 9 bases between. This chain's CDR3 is CASSRDDYEQYF. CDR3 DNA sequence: TGTGCCAGCAGTCGGGACGATTACGAGCAGTACTTC.

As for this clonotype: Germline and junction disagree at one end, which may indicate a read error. Here the CDR3 DNA reads TGTGCCAGCAGCCCCCTAACGAAGGTACGCGCTGAAACTTTCTTT. Its translation is CASSPLTKVRAETFF. J is TRBJ1-1 and V is TRBV7-3; D gene ambiguous. This CDR3 region has 15 residues. From germline, CDR1 is SGHTA and CDR2 FQGTGA. The full variable domain, completed using reference TRBV7-3 and TRBJ1-1, is GAGVSQTPSNKVTEKGKYVELRCDPISGHTALYWYRQSLGQGPEFLIYFQGTGAADDSGLPNDRFFAVRPEGSVSTLKIQRTERGDSAVYLCASSPLTKVRAETFFGQGTRLTVV.

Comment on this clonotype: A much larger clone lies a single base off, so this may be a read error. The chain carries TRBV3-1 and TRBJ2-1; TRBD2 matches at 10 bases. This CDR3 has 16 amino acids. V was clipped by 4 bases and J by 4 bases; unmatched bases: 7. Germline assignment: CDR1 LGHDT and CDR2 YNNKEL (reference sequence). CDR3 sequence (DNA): TGTGCCAGCAGCCGATCCCTAGCGGGAGTTTACAATGAGCAGTTCTTC. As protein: CASSRSLAGVYNEQFF.

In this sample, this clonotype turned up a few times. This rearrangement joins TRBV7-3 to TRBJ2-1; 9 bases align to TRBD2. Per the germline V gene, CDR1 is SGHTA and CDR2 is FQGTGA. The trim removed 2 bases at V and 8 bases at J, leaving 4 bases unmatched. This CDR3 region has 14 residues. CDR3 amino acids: CASSLVTSGYEQFF. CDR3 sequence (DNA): TGTGCCAGCAGCTTAGTGACTAGCGGCTATGAGCAGTTCTTC.

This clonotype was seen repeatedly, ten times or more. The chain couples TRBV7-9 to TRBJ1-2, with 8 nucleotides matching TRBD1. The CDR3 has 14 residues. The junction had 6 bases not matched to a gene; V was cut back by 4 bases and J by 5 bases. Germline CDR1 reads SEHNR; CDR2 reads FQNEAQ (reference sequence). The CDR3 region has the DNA TGTGCCAGCAGCTCCGGACAGGGCCTATATGGCTACACCTTC. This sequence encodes CASSSGQGLYGYTF.